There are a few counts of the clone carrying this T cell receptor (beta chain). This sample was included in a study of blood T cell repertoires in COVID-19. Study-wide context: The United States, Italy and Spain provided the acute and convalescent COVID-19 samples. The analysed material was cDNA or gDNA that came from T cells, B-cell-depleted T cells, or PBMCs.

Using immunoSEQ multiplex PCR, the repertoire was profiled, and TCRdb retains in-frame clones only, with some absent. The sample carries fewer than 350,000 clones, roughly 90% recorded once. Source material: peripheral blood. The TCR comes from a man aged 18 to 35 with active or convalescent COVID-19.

CDR3 sequence reads: CASSDSGGGNTIYF. The CDR3 nucleotides are TGTGCCAGCAGTGACTCGGGGGGAGGAAACACCATATATTTT. The chain joins TRBV6-4 to TRBJ1-3; weak D call: TRBD1 (5 bases). Germline CDR1 and CDR2: MRHNA and SNTAGT. V was trimmed by 0 bases and J by 4 bases, leaving 7 bases between them. The CDR3 has 14 amino acids.